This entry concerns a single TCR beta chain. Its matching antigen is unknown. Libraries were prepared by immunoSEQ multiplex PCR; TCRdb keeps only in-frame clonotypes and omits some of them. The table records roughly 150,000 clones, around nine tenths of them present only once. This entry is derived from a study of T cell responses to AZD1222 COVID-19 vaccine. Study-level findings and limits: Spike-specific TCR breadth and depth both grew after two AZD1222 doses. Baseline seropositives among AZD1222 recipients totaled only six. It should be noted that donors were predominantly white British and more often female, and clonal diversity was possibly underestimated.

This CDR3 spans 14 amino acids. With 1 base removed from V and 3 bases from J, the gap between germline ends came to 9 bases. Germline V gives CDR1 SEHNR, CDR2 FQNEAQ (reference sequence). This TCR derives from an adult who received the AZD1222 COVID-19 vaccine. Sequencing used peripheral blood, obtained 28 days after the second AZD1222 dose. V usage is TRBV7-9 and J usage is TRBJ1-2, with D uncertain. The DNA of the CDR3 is TGTGCCAGCAGCTTAGGGGGATCGGACTATGGCTACACCTTC. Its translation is CASSLGGSDYGYTF.